This T cell receptor (beta chain) was identified in a study of shared T cell receptors in the human thymus. Assay: immunoSEQ multiplex PCR; the TCRdb copy retains only in-frame clones and omits some. The sample holds under 450,000 clones; approximately 95% are singletons and the top ten take approximately 0.02%. This CDR3 contains 14 residues. Germline loops: CDR1 SEHNR, CDR2 FQNEAQ (reference sequence). The germline V and J ends were trimmed by 1 base and 7 bases, with 10 bases remaining between them. The sequencing input was thymocytes. The chain is built from TRBV7-9 and TRBJ1-4; D call uncertain. The receptor was isolated from a human donor. For the CDR3, the DNA is TGTGCCAGCAGCTTAGGACCCTCAAGTGAAAAACTGTTTTTT. This sequence encodes CASSLGPSSEKLFF.